This T cell receptor beta chain appears in the sequencing data of a study of cytomegalovirus exposure and HLA in healthy donors. CDR1 SGHTA and CDR2 FQGNSA come from the germline V gene. The CDR3 contains 15 residues. V shed 1 base and J 7 bases; nucleotides not matched to a gene: 5. The PCR employed 60 Vbeta primers together with 13 Jbeta primers. Some clones are missing from TCRdb's copy, which holds only in-frame ones; the method was immunoSEQ multiplex PCR. The sample contains over 150,000 clones, approximately 80% of which appear only once. The receptor was derived from a man aged 25 to 40 in good health and CMV-seropositive. The gene calls are TRBV7-2 and TRBJ2-2; 8 bases map to TRBD1. Sequences were obtained from PBMCs. As DNA, the CDR3 is TGTGCCAGCAGCTTAGGCGGCAGGGGGCTCGGGGAGCTGTTTTTT. Translating gives CASSLGGRGLGELFF.